This TCR beta chain stems from a study of T-cell memory formation after mild COVID-19. TCRdb itself ran the 5' RACE reads through MiXCR, one entry per CDR3 protein. The data show around 390,000 distinct CDR3 sequences, approximately 16% seen once. The CDR3 spans 14 residues. Trimming pared 5 bases from V and 8 bases from J, leaving 17 bases between. The V gene's germline CDR1 is SGHDT and CDR2 YYEEEE. Material for sequencing was PBMCs or a T cell subset sorted from them (not recorded which). This chain connects TRBV5-6 to TRBJ2-1; D possibly uses TRBD1 or TRBD2 (5 bases each). This sequence was found in a man aged 18 to 30 who had mild COVID-19 (a few samples of this study predate the infection). Cell type and time point are not known. The CDR3 region is CASRHPGGLDEQFF. The CDR3 bases are TGTGCCAGCAGGCATCCTGGGGGTTTAGATGAGCAGTTCTTC.